One and the same sample provided the 7 T cell receptor beta chains below, sequenced in a study of blood T cell repertoires in COVID-19. Assay: immunoSEQ multiplex PCR; the TCRdb copy retains only in-frame clones and omits some. The sample has approximately 100,000 clones, approximately 79% seen once. The sample comprised peripheral blood. Source of these receptors: a woman older than 75 with active or convalescent COVID-19.

This clone was seen a few times. The chain employs TRBV4-3 and TRBJ2-7; D remains unclear. The length of the CDR3 is 14 residues. Deletions cut 0 bases from V and 6 bases from J, with 12 bases between. Per germline, CDR1 LGHNA and CDR2 YSLEER. The CDR3 here is CASSQEVVGSEQYF. CDR3 coding DNA: TGCGCCAGCAGCCAAGAGGTAGTCGGTTCCGAGCAGTACTTC.

The chain uses TRBV5-1 and TRBJ2-3, with D tentatively TRBD2 (5 bases). Trimming shortened V by 2 bases and J by 0 bases, and 10 bases separated the two germline ends. This CDR3 is built from 15 residues. Germline V gene sequence: CDR1 SGHRS, CDR2 YFSETQ. The CDR3 sequence: CASSFSGDSTDTQYF. CDR3 coding DNA: TGCGCCAGCAGCTTTTCCGGGGATAGCACAGATACGCAGTATTTT.

The genes are TRBV6-5 and TRBJ2-3; the D gene is possibly TRBD2 (6 bases). CDR1 is MNHEY, CDR2 SVGAGI, per germline. V was clipped by 0 bases and J by 0 bases, with 10 bases between them. The CDR3 totals 16 residues. CDR3 DNA sequence: TGTGCCAGCAGTTACTCGGGGGGAACTAGCACAGATACGCAGTATTTT. This gives the protein CASSYSGGTSTDTQYF.

The chain combines TRBV5-1 with TRBJ2-6; D not certain. This CDR3 comprises 16 residues. With 0 bases removed from V and 0 bases from J, the gap between germline ends came to 7 bases. CDR1 and CDR2 from the germline V gene are SGHRS and YFSETQ. The CDR3 DNA sequence: TGCGCCAGCAGCTTGGGCGTCCGCTCTGGGGCCAACGTCCTGACTTTC. It is translated as CASSLGVRSGANVLTF.

The rearrangement joins TRBV18 to TRBJ1-2, with 9 positions matching TRBD1. Germline lookup yields CDR1 KGHSH and CDR2 LQKENI. This CDR3 region has 15 residues. V lost 4 bases to trimming and J lost 6 bases; unmatched junction nucleotides: 9. In DNA form, the CDR3 reads TGTGCCAGCTCACTATCCGACAGGGGGAGAGATGGCTACACCTTC. Protein sequence: CASSLSDRGRDGYTF.

This chain uses TRBV10-3 with TRBJ2-1; tentatively, D is TRBD2 (6 bases). The ends were cut back, 4 bases at V and 0 bases at J, with 19 bases in the middle. In germline, CDR1 is ENHRY, CDR2 SYGVKD. This CDR3 contains 18 residues. CDR3 in DNA: TGTGCCATCAGTGGGGGTAGCGGAGCCCTGGGCTCCTACAATGAGCAGTTCTTC. It encodes CAISGGSGALGSYNEQFF.

There are a few counts of this clone. The junction and the germline gene differ at one end; a read error may be behind it. The chain couples TRBV23-1 to TRBJ1-3, with TRBD1 identical over 8 bases. TRBV23-1 is noted as an ORF with a role that remains uncertain. There are 13 residues in the CDR3. CDR3 amino acids: CASSPDRGEHHIF. In DNA, the CDR3 is TGCGCCAGCAGTCCCGACAGGGGTGAACACCATATATTT.